This is a list of T cell receptor beta chains from one sample in a study of graft-versus-host responses after intestinal transplantation. Assay used: immunoSEQ multiplex PCR; TCRdb lists only in-frame clones, some missing. The sample has about 13,000 clones, roughly 74% seen once. The sample consisted of ileum tissue, taken 16 days after intestinal transplant. The receptors were sampled from a human patient who received an intestinal transplant, so some T cells may come from the graft donor. The CDR3 runs from the conserved cysteine through the conserved F or W. The D gene is left open where the match is weak. The size field is filled for only some rows; it gives once, few, many or a size class.

CDR3 length	V gene	J gene	D gene	clone size	CDR3 DNA	CDR3 protein
17	TRBV19	TRBJ1-5	TRBD1	.	TGTGCCAGTAGTATTCGACAGGGAGTCCCCGTCAATCAGCCCCAGCATTTT	CASSIRQGVPVNQPQHF
13	TRBV6-5	TRBJ2-1	TRBD1	.	TGTGCCAGTCGGACAGGGCCTTACAATGAGCAGTTCTTC	CASRTGPYNEQFF
14	TRBV9	TRBJ2-3	.	.	TGTGCCAGTCGATTGAGGGGGGGGTCAGATACGCAGTATTTT	CASRLRGGSDTQYF
13	TRBV2	TRBJ2-7	.	.	TGTGCCAGCAGGAAACAGGGAGACTACGAGCAGTACTTC	CASRKQGDYEQYF
16	TRBV30	TRBJ2-1	TRBD1	.	TGTGCCTGGGACAGGGGCGCCACTTCTCTTTACAATGAGCAGTTCTTC	CAWDRGATSLYNEQFF
14	TRBV11-2	TRBJ2-7	TRBD1	once	TGTGCCAGCAGCCGAGAAACAGGGGGCTACGAGCAGTACTTC	CASSRETGGYEQYF
15	TRBV5-1	TRBJ2-1	TRBD2	.	TGCGCCAGCAGCATCCTAGGACTAGCGAGCAATGAGCAGTTCTTC	CASSILGLASNEQFF
14	TRBV6-5	TRBJ2-5	TRBD1	.	TGTGCCAGCAGTCGTCCAGGGGGCGCGGGGACCCAGTACTTC	CASSRPGGAGTQYF
13	TRBV11-3	TRBJ2-1	.	.	TGTGCCAGCAGCTTAGTAGCCCACAATGAGCAGTTCTTC	CASSLVAHNEQFF
13	TRBV6-1	TRBJ2-7	TRBD2	.	TGTGCCAGCAGTGAGGCTAGCGGCTACGAGCAGTACTTC	CASSEASGYEQYF
16	TRBV4-1	TRBJ2-2	.	medium-sized	TGCGCCAGCAGCCAAGATCGACAGGGAGGCACCGGGGAGCTGTTTTTT	CASSQDRQGGTGELFF
10	TRBV29-1	TRBJ2-1	.	.	TGCAGCGTCGCCTACAATGAGCAGTTCTTC	CSVAYNEQFF
14	TRBV28	TRBJ1-1	TRBD1	.	TGTGCCAGCAGTCCCCTCCGGACAGGAGATGAAGCTTTCTTT	CASSPLRTGDEAFF
15	TRBV5-1	TRBJ1-6	TRBD1	medium-sized	TGCGCCAGCAGATCGGGACAGACCTATAATTCACCCCTCCACTTT	CASRSGQTYNSPLHF
15	TRBV19	TRBJ1-5	.	medium-sized	TGTGCCAGTAGTCCTGAGGACAGCCTCTATCAGCCCCAGCATTTT	CASSPEDSLYQPQHF
14	TRBV7-8	TRBJ2-7	.	.	TGTGCCAGCAGCTTAGAGGTGGGGGGAGCCGGGCAGTACTTC	CASSLEVGGAGQYF
14	TRBV10-3	TRBJ2-7	.	few	TGTGCCGTTACACAGCTGCCCAATGTCTACGAGCAGTACTTC	CAVTQLPNVYEQYF
19	TRBV28	TRBJ2-7	TRBD1	.	TGTGCCAGCAGTCTACCCCCGGGACAGGGAATTTTTGGGTCCTTCGAGCAGTACTTC	CASSLPPGQGIFGSFEQYF
15	TRBV10-3	TRBJ2-7	.	.	TGTGCCATCAGTGAGAGGGGGATGTCCTCCTACGAGCAGTACTTC	CAISERGMSSYEQYF